This passage covers 10 T cell receptor beta chains from one sample sequenced in a study of shared clonotypes between healthy human individuals. Sequencing was performed with immunoSEQ multiplex PCR; in TCRdb, only in-frame clones are kept and a portion is missing. The sample holds some 690,000 clones; less than 95% are singletons and the top ten take approximately 35%. The specimen was memory CD8+ T cells from PBMCs. Subset defined: CD45RO+ cells pooled with CCR7-negative TemRA cells. These receptors were taken from a man between 18 and 29 years old in good health. Some clones in this sample may be carry-over from other donors' samples.

CDR3 protein: CASSLDRTVSTDTQYF. The CDR3 DNA reads as TGTGCCAGCAGCTTAGATCGGACAGTCAGCACAGATACGCAGTATTTT. V usage is TRBV11-2 and J usage is TRBJ2-3, with D possibly being TRBD1 (6 bases). The germline V gene has CDR1 SGHAT and CDR2 FQNNGV. This CDR3 contains 16 residues. Trimming stripped 0 bases from V and 0 bases from J, with 10 bases between.

The CDR3 loop is CASSPRDHFSNQPQHF. The CDR3, as DNA: TGTGCCAGCTCCCCCCGGGACCACTTTAGCAATCAGCCCCAGCATTTT. The chain joins TRBV27 to TRBJ1-5; possibly TRBD1 for D (5 bases). CDR3 length: 16 amino acids. Germline CDR1 reads MNHEY; CDR2 reads SMNVEV (reference sequence). Trimming removed 8 bases from V and 0 bases from J, with 17 bases in between.

The chain links TRBV7-9 to TRBJ2-1; TRBD1 matches at 7 bases. V trimming: 7 bases; J trimming: 13 bases; junction bases outside the gene matches: 7. The CDR3 totals 11 residues. Germline values: CDR1 SEHNR, CDR2 FQNEAQ (reference sequence). In DNA form, the CDR3 reads TGTGCCAGCACATCAGAAGGGGGCCAGTTCTTC. Protein: CASTSEGGQFF. The complete variable domain, with remaining parts taken from reference TRBV7-9 and TRBJ2-1, reads DTGVSQNPRHKITKRGQNVTFRCDPISEHNRLYWYRQTLGQGPEFLTYFQNEAQLEKSRLLSDRFSAERPKGSFSTLEIQRTEQGDSAMYLCASTSEGGQFFGPGTRLTVL.

The V call is TRBV7-9, the J call TRBJ2-1; the match to TRBD2 covers 7 bases. From germline, CDR1 is SEHNR and CDR2 FQNEAQ (reference sequence). V trimming: 4 bases; J trimming: 6 bases; junction bases outside the gene matches: 9. CDR3 length: 15 residues. CDR3 in amino acids: CASSYRDYAVNEQFF. The DNA of the CDR3 is TGTGCCAGCAGCTACCGGGACTATGCGGTCAATGAGCAGTTCTTC.

The chain employs TRBV7-9 and TRBJ2-7; 8 bases line up with TRBD1. This CDR3 is 14 amino acids long. Germline V gene sequence: CDR1 SEHNR, CDR2 FQNEAQ (reference sequence). V gave up 0 bases and J gave up 5 bases; unmatched junction bases: 3. CDR3 protein: CASSLAPGGNEQYF. As DNA, the CDR3 is TGTGCCAGCAGCTTAGCGCCAGGGGGCAACGAGCAGTACTTC. The whole variable domain, remainder taken from reference TRBV7-9 and TRBJ2-7, is DTGVSQNPRHKITKRGQNVTFRCDPISEHNRLYWYRQTLGQGPEFLTYFQNEAQLEKSRLLSDRFSAERPKGSFSTLEIQRTEQGDSAMYLCASSLAPGGNEQYFGPGTRLTVT.

The chain carries TRBV27 and TRBJ2-7; 7 bases are a match to TRBD1. Germline CDR1 is MNHEY and CDR2 is SMNVEV (reference sequence). V lost 2 bases, J lost 6 bases, and 7 bases stayed unmatched. This CDR3 is 14 amino acids long. The DNA for the CDR3 is TGTGCCAGCAGTTTACTTAGGGCAGGGGGCGAGCAGTACTTC. Encoded protein: CASSLLRAGGEQYF.

This sequence joins TRBV5-1 and TRBJ2-1, with 14 bases identical to TRBD2. This CDR3 region has 13 residues. Germline CDR1 is SGHRS and CDR2 is YFSETQ. J was trimmed by 8 bases and V by 7 bases; bases with no gene match: 2. This CDR3 reads CASGTSGSDEQFF. The CDR3, as DNA: TGCGCCAGCGGGACTAGCGGGAGCGATGAGCAGTTCTTC.

The rearrangement joins TRBV14 to TRBJ2-1, with unresolved D. The CDR3 has 16 amino acids. Germline values: CDR1 SGHDN, CDR2 FVKESK. Trimming took 4 bases from V and 2 from J, leaving 15 bases between them. In DNA, the CDR3 is TGTGCCAGCAGCCGTTCCGGTTCGCGGCCCTACAATGAGCAGTTCTTC. This translates into CASSRSGSRPYNEQFF.

This chain links TRBV11-3 with TRBJ2-7; TRBD2 matches at 10 bases. This CDR3 contains 17 residues. V shed 8 bases and J 0 bases; nucleotides not matched to a gene: 13. CDR1 is SGHNT, CDR2 YENEEA, per germline. CDR3 bases: TGTGCCAGCCCCCTAGCGGGGGCTCCCCAAAGCTCCTACGAGCAGTACTTC. This sequence encodes CASPLAGAPQSSYEQYF.

J is TRBJ2-1 and V is TRBV29-1, with 9 positions matching TRBD1. Germline V gene lookup returns CDR1 SQVTM and CDR2 ANQGSEA. The CDR3 extends over 13 amino acids. J lost 6 bases, V lost 4 bases, and 4 bases had no gene match. The CDR3 is CSVAQGAVNEQFF. The CDR3 DNA follows: TGCAGCGTTGCACAGGGGGCGGTCAATGAGCAGTTCTTC.